The text below deals with one TCR beta chain. Its antigen remains undetermined. No base qualities exist here, and no much larger clone lies one base off it. The same CDR3 can be traced to other DNA sequences in this sample. The data were obtained in a study of shared clonotypes between healthy human individuals (dated by TCRdb to 2020 to 2021). Concerning the study at large: The cohort comprised a couple of women and a few men aged 18 to 49 years. Between about 0.94 and 8.9 billion PBMCs per donor were obtained by leukapheresis. For each donor, three plates each were used for CD4 naive and CD4 memory, two plates were used for CD8 naive, and one plate was used for CD8 memory. To increase sequencing depth and limit assay-specific biases, TCR repertoire library preparation and sequencing were carried out by different laboratories using diverse techniques. Blood TCR repertoires of roughly five healthy adults were deeply sequenced to estimate repertoire size and the extent of clonotype sharing between individuals. Study-level results and caveats: Higher generation probabilities were observed for clonotypes shared by all four sorted-subset donors than for non-shared clonotypes. Only blood was sampled, and tissue TCR repertoires likely differ from those in blood. Estimated clonotype richness was generally larger for naive than for memory subsets. When several donors were compared, the shared fraction of clonotypes was around 5% for naive CD4, around 4% for naive CD8, 2% to 2.5% for memory CD4, and 0.3% to 0.5% for memory CD8. Pairwise subsampling indicated that sequencing depth was expected to affect the degree of clonotype sharing among donors. Because the study included a small number of donors, the genetic and exposure-history diversity represented was limited. Even with the large sequencing depth, rarefaction of the sorted-subset datasets indicated that sequencing was incomplete.

Using the deep immunoSEQ assay, multiplex PCR amplified TCR CDR3 regions from genomic DNA. Extracted genomic DNA from each cell subset was distributed evenly across all wells of several immunoSEQ 96-well plates, and each plate was treated as a replicate. For sorted subsets, roughly 200 ng of genomic DNA, equivalent to roughly 30,000 T cell genomes, went into each replicate PCR. Purified libraries were quantified with a Qubit 3.0 fluorometer, sized on a Bioanalyzer 2100, and re-quantified with the KAPA Library Quantification kit. Every immunoSEQ 96-well plate was sequenced on a separate single-read 150-cycle Illumina NextSeq 550 flow cell. The authors' pipeline ran thus. Because the immunoSEQ output held only junctional sequences and lacked quality scores, the filtering could not match the filtering applied to full-length reads. Sequences were annotated with PyIR, a Python wrapper for IgBLAST v1.9, using IMGT germline references to assign V/J genes and CDR3. Reads were filtered out if the reads had weak V/J assignments (E-value above 1e-6), no CDR3, stop codons, out-of-frame junctions, or ambiguous translated residues. V3J clonotypes were defined as sequences sharing the same inferred V gene, J gene, and CDR3 amino acid sequence. To compute the percentage overlap between repertoires, the number of shared unique clonotypes was divided by the size of the smaller repertoire. RTK rarefaction, the Chao1 estimator, and Recon v2.1 estimates of unobserved clonotypes were used to assess repertoire richness. Generation probabilities for all TCRbeta clonotypes obtained by the gDNA method from a few donors were computed using OLGA. This is the immuneACCESS table as TCRdb keeps it, with only in-frame sequences that have V and J called. A part of the clones is gone; compared with another copy, unresolved V genes explain less than half, and the rest is unexplained. That table gives V, J and clone size, and the DNA gave D and trimming. Counted in this sample were 2 million to 2.5 million clones; 92% of them appeared once. The top ten hold 0.37% of the sample.

A distance of 8 bases separates the germline ends of V and J, which lose 0 bases and 2 bases respectively. Including the terminal cysteine and phenylalanine, the CDR3 comprises 15 residues. The DNA shown is the 45-base CDR3, in frame from base 1. CDR1 and CDR2 are drawn from the germline V gene: SGHRS, YFSETQ. Healthy HIV-negative adults with no recently reported acute infections or vaccinations were included as donors. Only Caucasian adults living in Nashville, Tennessee, USA were represented among the donors. CD4+ T cells were enriched by magnetic negative selection; naive cells were then positively selected on CD45RA, and the negative fraction formed the memory subset. Blood was collected by leukapheresis, and PBMCs were isolated by Ficoll-Histopaque density gradient centrifugation and then cryopreserved in liquid nitrogen vapor phase. Purity and quantity of every magnetically sorted T cell population were checked by analytical flow cytometry. From each sorted fraction, genomic DNA was isolated and quantified by UV absorbance on a Nanodrop 2000c.

The V gene is TRBV5-1 and the J gene is TRBJ1-4, with no confidently assigned D gene. Material: naive CD4+ T cells from PBMCs. Reading the label with the study, this specimen's cell subset or site is: CD45RA+ positively selected. This TCR derives from a man aged 18 to 29 in good health. Some clones in this sample may be carry-over from other donors' samples. The nucleotide sequence reads as follows: TGCGCCAGCAGCTTGGGCCCCGGGACTAATGAAAAACTGTTTTTT. Its protein product is CASSLGPGTNEKLFF.